A single sample is the source of the 31 T cell receptor beta chains below, sequenced in a study of blood T cell repertoires in COVID-19. Sequencing used immunoSEQ multiplex PCR; TCRdb keeps in-frame clones, though not all of them. The sample shows 110,000 to 150,000 clones, 81% of them seen only once. The specimen was peripheral blood. The receptors here all came from a human donor in a cohort sampled during active COVID-19.

The gene calls are TRBV18 and TRBJ2-1; 8 bases map to TRBD1. The germline V gene has CDR1 KGHSH and CDR2 LQKENI. CDR3 length: 17 residues. The V and J ends lost 1 base and 6 bases, in that order; junction bases with no gene match: 11. As DNA, the CDR3 is TGTGCCAGCTCACCACGATTTGGCGGACAGGGAGTCAATGAGCAGTTCTTC. Protein: CASSPRFGGQGVNEQFF.

The rearrangement uses TRBV6-5 and TRBJ2-1; 9 nucleotides align to TRBD2. Germline V CDR1 and CDR2: MNHEY, SVGAGI. Trimming at V came to 2 bases and at J to 8 bases, leaving 10 bases not matched to a gene. This CDR3 comprises 16 residues. CDR3 bases: TGTGCCAGCAGTTACCTGATTAGCGGGAGACACGATGAGCAGTTCTTC. Translating gives CASSYLISGRHDEQFF.

This clone was detected once. This rearrangement joins TRBV4-3 to TRBJ1-1, with a weak D call TRBD1 (6 bases). CDR1 is LGHNA, CDR2 YSLEER, per germline. Between the trimmed V and J ends, which lost 1 base and 1 base, there was a span of 19 bases. The CDR3 spans 18 residues. The CDR3 loop is CASSQGGRGQKGNTEAFF. In DNA, the CDR3 is TGCGCCAGCAGCCAAGGGGGCAGGGGCCAAAAGGGGAACACTGAAGCTTTCTTT.

The chain couples TRBV7-2 to TRBJ1-1; 7 bases match TRBD1. V dropped 5 bases and J dropped 3; count of bases not matched to a gene: 3. Germline CDR1 is SGHTA and CDR2 is FQGNSA. The CDR3 is 13 residues long. The CDR3 loop reads CASSTGVYTEAFF. In DNA form, the CDR3 reads TGTGCCAGCAGCACAGGGGTGTACACTGAAGCTTTCTTT.

This chain connects TRBV5-1 to TRBJ2-5; 9 nucleotides line up with TRBD1. This CDR3 spans 14 amino acids. V lost 4 bases and J lost 3; bases outside the gene matches: 4. From germline, CDR1 is SGHRS and CDR2 YFSETQ. In DNA form, the CDR3 reads TGCGCCAGCAGCCCCAGGACAGGGGAAGAGACCCAGTACTTC. Translation gives CASSPRTGEETQYF.

The V call is TRBV5-1, the J call TRBJ2-5, with 9 positions matching TRBD1. V shed 4 bases, J shed 4 bases, and the junction held 8 bases outside the gene matches. This CDR3 comprises 15 residues. CDR1 is SGHRS and CDR2 is YFSETQ in the germline V gene. The CDR3 reads CASSPRDRVGETQYF. CDR3 nucleotides: TGCGCCAGCAGCCCAAGGGACAGGGTTGGAGAGACCCAGTACTTC.

In regard to this clone: Within the sample, other DNA sequences also encode this same CDR3. V gene TRBV5-6 combines with J gene TRBJ2-5, with TRBD1 identical over 7 bases. The CDR3 has 13 residues. Germline lookup yields CDR1 SGHDT and CDR2 YYEEEE. V dropped 5 bases and J dropped 5; count of bases not matched to a gene: 6. The CDR3 region has the DNA TGTGCCAGCAGTCACAGGGGATCGGAGACCCAGTACTTC. As protein: CASSHRGSETQYF. The full variable domain, completed using reference TRBV5-6 and TRBJ2-5, is DAGVTQSPTHLIKTRGQQVTLRCSPKSGHDTVSWYQQALGQGPQFIFQYYEEEERQRGNFPDRFSGHQFPNYSSELNVNALLLGDSALYLCASSHRGSETQYFGPGTRLLVL.

In its sample, this clone was seen once. This chain links TRBV19 with TRBJ2-5; D gene uncertain. Per the germline V gene, CDR1 is LNHDA and CDR2 is SQIVND (reference sequence). V was trimmed by 3 bases and J by 1 base, leaving 6 bases between them. CDR3 length: 13 residues. For the CDR3, the DNA is TGTGCCAGTAGTATCTCCCTCCAAGAGACCCAGTACTTC. This codes for CASSISLQETQYF.

V gene TRBV5-6 combines with J gene TRBJ2-3, with D perhaps TRBD2 (6 bases). CDR1 is SGHDT, CDR2 YYEEEE, per germline. V gave up 4 bases and J gave up 2 bases, with 26 bases separating them. The CDR3 contains 19 residues. The CDR3 here is CASSIPLGGGDSNTDTQYF. The DNA of the CDR3 is TGTGCCAGCAGCATCCCCTTGGGGGGTGGGGACTCAAACACAGATACGCAGTATTTT.

The CDR3 DNA reads TGTGCCAGCAGTTTAAACAGGTACTCCTACGAGCAGTACTTC. This translates into CASSLNRYSYEQYF. The chain couples TRBV27 to TRBJ2-7; tentative D call: TRBD1 (5 bases). CDR1 and CDR2 from the germline V gene are MNHEY and SMNVEV (reference sequence). Trimming shortened V by 2 bases and J by 0 bases, and 8 bases separated the two germline ends. CDR3 size: 14 residues.

The V gene is TRBV5-1, the J gene TRBJ1-2; 7 bases match TRBD1. The CDR3 totals 13 residues. V trimming: 3 bases; J trimming: 3 bases; junction bases outside the gene matches: 2. Germline CDR1 SGHRS, CDR2 YFSETQ. CDR3 sequence: CASSSQGDYGYTF. CDR3 bases: TGCGCCAGCAGCTCTCAGGGGGACTATGGCTACACCTTC.

This sequence joins TRBV4-3 and TRBJ1-2, with 8 bases aligning to TRBD1. The germline V gene has CDR1 LGHNA and CDR2 YSLEER. The CDR3 sequence is 14 residues long. V lost 3 bases, J lost 7 bases, and 7 bases stayed unmatched. The CDR3 DNA reads as TGCGCCAGCAGCCAGGTACAGGGGGTTAGTGGCTACACCTTC. This encodes CASSQVQGVSGYTF.

The V gene is TRBV28, the J gene TRBJ2-7; 11 positions agree with TRBD1. The trim removed 5 bases at V and 2 bases at J, leaving 5 bases unmatched. Per the germline V gene, CDR1 is MDHEN and CDR2 is SYDVKM. The CDR3 covers 15 residues. CDR3 protein: CASSRPGQGAYEQYF. DNA of the CDR3: TGTGCCAGCAGTCGCCCGGGACAGGGGGCCTACGAGCAGTACTTC.

This clone was detected only once. The chain couples TRBV4-2 to TRBJ1-1; possibly TRBD1 for D (6 bases). Trimming stripped 3 bases from V and 2 bases from J, with 16 bases between. The CDR3 contains 16 residues. Germline V gene lookup returns CDR1 LGHNA and CDR2 YNFKEQ. The CDR3 reads CASSHGAGATNTEAFF. The CDR3 DNA follows: TGTGCCAGCAGCCATGGAGCAGGGGCGACTAACACTGAAGCTTTCTTT.

The gene calls are TRBV7-8 and TRBJ2-1, with 9 nucleotides matching TRBD2. The CDR3 runs 19 residues. The V gene end was trimmed by 3 bases and the J gene end by 2 bases; junction bases not matched to a gene: 14. CDR1 is SGHVS and CDR2 is FQNEAQ in the germline V gene. The CDR3 DNA sequence: TGTGCCAGCAGCTTGAACAACGGAGCGGGAGGTCTTACCTACAATGAGCAGTTCTTC. Translation: CASSLNNGAGGLTYNEQFF.

This clone was detected only once. The chain uses TRBV7-2 and TRBJ2-7, with 9 bases identical to TRBD1. J gave up 4 bases and V 4 bases, and 8 bases lay outside the gene matches. The CDR3 extends over 15 amino acids. Looked up from germline, CDR1 is SGHTA and CDR2 is FQGNSA. CDR3 coding DNA: TGTGCCAGCAGCTCTCTCGGGGACAGGGTATACGAGCAGTACTTC. It is translated as CASSSLGDRVYEQYF.

V is TRBV5-4 and J is TRBJ2-7, with 10 bases that match TRBD2. With V trimmed by 5 bases and J by 5 bases, 7 bases remained unmatched. This CDR3 has 14 residues. CDR1 is SGHNT and CDR2 is YYREEE in the germline V gene (reference sequence). The CDR3 DNA reads as TGTGCCAGCAGGGCAGCTAGCGGGAGCCACGAGCAGTACTTC. It yields the protein CASRAASGSHEQYF.

In this sample, this clone turned up a few times. This sequence joins TRBV2 and TRBJ2-3; TRBD1 matches 8 bases. Per the germline V gene, CDR1 is SNHLY and CDR2 is FYNNEI. CDR3 length: 16 amino acids. V shed 6 bases, J shed 2 bases, and the junction held 10 bases outside the gene matches. The CDR3 DNA follows: TGTGCCAGCAGCCGCTCCGGACAGGGCCCCACAGATACGCAGTATTTT. As protein: CASSRSGQGPTDTQYF.

This clone was observed a single time. J is TRBJ2-2 and V is TRBV29-1; 14 bases agree with TRBD2. The CDR3 has 16 residues. V was pared by 3 bases and J by 4 bases, with 4 bases of the junction left unmatched. CDR1 is SQVTM, CDR2 ANQGSEA, per germline. CDR3 bases: TGCAGCGTTGAGGGACTAGCGGGGGCCCGCACCGGGGAGCTGTTTTTT. Amino acids: CSVEGLAGARTGELFF.

This clone has just a few counts. CDR3 bases: TGTGCCAGTAGTATCAGTCCAGGATCCCCAGGGCCCCAGCATTTT. Translated: CASSISPGSPGPQHF. This chain links TRBV19 with TRBJ1-5; D gene unclear. CDR3 length: 15 residues. Germline V gene sequence: CDR1 LNHDA, CDR2 SQIVND (reference sequence). With 3 bases removed from V and 9 bases from J, the gap between germline ends came to 18 bases.

The chain joins TRBV19 to TRBJ1-5; the D is unclear. V lost 3 bases, J lost 6 bases, and 6 bases lay in between. CDR3 length: 12 residues. Germline-derived CDR1 and CDR2 are LNHDA and SQIVND (reference sequence). As DNA, the CDR3 is TGTGCCAGTAGTATTCTATCTCAGCCCCAGCATTTT. It encodes CASSILSQPQHF.

The CDR3 nucleotides are TGTGCCAGCAGCCCACATCAGATGACTAGCGGGAGCACAGATACGCAGTATTTT. Protein product: CASSPHQMTSGSTDTQYF. The rearrangement links TRBV27 to TRBJ2-3; 10 bases align to TRBD2. CDR3 length: 18 amino acids. CDR1 and CDR2 (germline): MNHEY, SMNVEV (reference sequence). J gave up 0 bases and V 6 bases, and 12 bases lay outside the gene matches.

This sequence joins TRBV28 and TRBJ1-4; TRBD1 might be the D (6 bases). The CDR3 has 18 amino acids. V was shortened by 7 bases and J by 3 bases, with 24 bases between the two germline ends. Looked up from germline, CDR1 is MDHEN and CDR2 is SYDVKM. The DNA of the CDR3 is TGTGCCAGCAATGGTCCAATAACACAGGGTGGGGCTAATGAAAAACTGTTTTTT. Translation gives CASNGPITQGGANEKLFF.

This chain links TRBV6-1 with TRBJ2-7; 9 positions match TRBD2. CDR1 MNHNS and CDR2 SASEGT come from the germline V gene. The ends lost 3 bases at V and 5 bases at J; junction bases unmatched: 8. The CDR3 extends over 15 amino acids. In nucleotides, the CDR3 is TGTGCCAGCAGTGATTTAGCGGGAGTGGGGCACGAGCAGTACTTC. This sequence encodes CASSDLAGVGHEQYF.

A few counts support this clone. The chain joins TRBV5-1 to TRBJ2-1, with D maybe TRBD2 (6 bases). The CDR3 covers 13 residues. The germline V gene has CDR1 SGHRS and CDR2 YFSETQ. Trimming shortened V by 2 bases and J by 11 bases, and 14 bases separated the two germline ends. The CDR3 nucleotides read TGCGCCAGCAGCTTTGGGCAGGGAGGTAAGCAGTTCTTC. Amino acids: CASSFGQGGKQFF.

The J gene is TRBJ2-7, the V gene TRBV6-4; D is unresolved. Per germline, CDR1 MRHNA and CDR2 SNTAGT. This CDR3 has 13 amino acids. Trimming removed 9 bases at V and 1 base at J, with 13 bases between. This CDR3 reads CARDTRQSYEQYF. In nucleotides, the CDR3 is TGTGCCAGAGATACGAGGCAGTCCTACGAGCAGTACTTC.

This clone was observed a few times. The chain couples TRBV9 to TRBJ2-3, with D unresolved. Germline V gene lookup returns CDR1 SGDLS and CDR2 YYNGEE. V was clipped by 0 bases and J by 4 bases, with 12 bases between them. The CDR3 spans 15 residues. The CDR3 here is CASSVVGIPADTQYF. The CDR3 nucleotides are TGTGCCAGCAGCGTAGTGGGCATTCCCGCAGATACGCAGTATTTT.

The table lists this clone with a count of one. The chain couples TRBV7-2 to TRBJ2-7; a possible D gene is TRBD1 (6 bases). The CDR3 has 15 residues. Germline CDR1 and CDR2: SGHTA and FQGNSA. The V gene lost 5 bases and the J gene lost 0 bases, with 14 bases spanning the gap. CDR3 region: CASSPGQPGSYEQYF. CDR3 DNA: TGTGCCAGCAGCCCTGGACAGCCGGGCTCCTACGAGCAGTACTTC.

In this sample, this clone turned up a few times. This chain links TRBV12-3 or TRBV12-4 with TRBJ2-6; the D is unclear. Trimming removed 8 bases at V and 0 bases at J, with 5 bases between. CDR3 length: 13 amino acids. In DNA form, the CDR3 reads TGTGCCAGCTTTTACTCTGGGGCCAACGTCCTGACTTTC. It encodes CASFYSGANVLTF.

The chain employs TRBV18 and TRBJ1-6; 7 nucleotides align to TRBD1. CDR1 KGHSH and CDR2 LQKENI come from the germline V gene. Germline trimming cut 0 bases from V and 7 bases from J; bases unmatched to any gene: 3. The CDR3 length is 15 residues. Written as DNA, the CDR3 is TGTGCCAGCTCACCACCGGGACAGATAAATTCACCCCTCCACTTT. As protein: CASSPPGQINSPLHF.

This chain connects TRBV27 to TRBJ2-3; 9 bases align to TRBD1. Trimming took 4 bases from V and 10 from J; bases not matched to a gene: 15. The CDR3 is made up of 16 amino acids. Germline values: CDR1 MNHEY, CDR2 SMNVEV (reference sequence). CDR3: CASSSGTGSFVGAQYF. CDR3 DNA: TGTGCCAGCAGTTCCGGGACAGGGTCCTTTGTTGGAGCGCAGTATTTT.